The rows below give T cell receptor beta chains drawn from one sample of a study of graft-versus-host responses after intestinal transplantation. For these receptors, no antigen is known. This table comes from immunoSEQ multiplex PCR, and its TCRdb copy is limited to in-frame clones, with some not included. Of 95,000 to 110,000 clones in the sample, about 88% are singletons; the top ten hold over 0.8%. The source material was unstimulated CD4+ T cells sorted from spleen or lymph node cells, sampled before intestinal transplant. Every receptor here comes from a human donor who received an intestinal transplant. CDR3s include the opening cysteine and the closing phenylalanine or tryptophan. D genes are given only for firm matches. For some rows the clone size is stated as once, few or many, or as a class when expanded; others skip it.

j_gene	abundance	v_gene	d_gene	CDR3nt	CDR3aa
TRBJ2-3	few	TRBV6-4	TRBD2	TGTGCCAGCAGTGACACGGGACTAGCACCCACAGATACGCAGTATTTT	CASSDTGLAPTDTQYF
TRBJ2-7	few	TRBV5-4	TRBD1	TGTGCCAGCAGCTTGGGACACCCAAGGGACAGCTACGAGCAGTACTTC	CASSLGHPRDSYEQYF
TRBJ2-2	NA	TRBV23-1	NA	TGCGCCAGCAGTCAGGAGGGGCCAAACACCGGGGAGCTGTTTTTT	CASSQEGPNTGELFF
TRBJ2-7	NA	TRBV11-2	NA	TGTGCCAGCAGCCCCCTCGCCGGGTACGAGCAGTACTTC	CASSPLAGYEQYF
TRBJ1-5	NA	TRBV2	NA	TGTGCCAGCAGTGTTAGATATCAGCCCCAGCATTTT	CASSVRYQPQHF
TRBJ2-1	NA	TRBV5-1	NA	TGCGCCAGCAGCAAGTCTATAAAGGGGGACAATGAGCAGTTCTTC	CASSKSIKGDNEQFF
TRBJ2-3	NA	TRBV2	TRBD2	TGTGCCAGCAGTGTTAGCGGGGGCACAGATACGCAGTATTTT	CASSVSGGTDTQYF
TRBJ2-2	NA	TRBV7-3	NA	TGTGCCAGCAGCCCCAATAGTCGGAACACCGGGGAGCTGTTTTTT	CASSPNSRNTGELFF
TRBJ2-7	NA	TRBV4-1	NA	TGCGCCAGCAGCACCGGGGGGACAGGAAACTACGAGCAGTACTTC	CASSTGGTGNYEQYF
TRBJ2-1	NA	TRBV7-3	NA	TGTGCCAGCAGCTTAAGGGGCTCCTACAATGAGCAGTTCTTC	CASSLRGSYNEQFF
TRBJ2-5	NA	TRBV28	TRBD1	TGTGCCAGCAGCTACAGGGGAGAGACCCAGTACTTC	CASSYRGETQYF
TRBJ2-7	NA	TRBV5-4	TRBD2	TGTGCCAGCTCCCCCGCTAGCGGGGACTCCTACGAGCAGTACTTC	CASSPASGDSYEQYF
TRBJ2-5	NA	TRBV2	TRBD1	TGTGCCAGCAGCGGGGACAGCCAGACCGAGACCCAGTACTTC	CASSGDSQTETQYF
TRBJ2-7	NA	TRBV28	NA	TGTGCCAGCACGGCCAGGGTGTACGAGCAGTACTTC	CASTARVYEQYF
TRBJ1-6	few	TRBV6-5	NA	TGTGCCAGCAGACGGGAGCCGACGTTTTCACCCCTCCACTTT	CASRREPTFSPLHF
TRBJ2-2	NA	TRBV2	TRBD2	TGTGCCAGCAGTCCTCTAGCGGGGGGGCGAGACACCGGGGAGCTGTTTTTT	CASSPLAGGRDTGELFF
TRBJ1-2	NA	TRBV6-5	TRBD1	TGTGCCAGCAGAGACAGGGAGTCGAATGGCTACACCTTC	CASRDRESNGYTF
TRBJ2-7	NA	TRBV28	NA	TGTGCCAGCAGTTTACTCTACGAGCAGTACTTC	CASSLLYEQYF
TRBJ2-1	NA	TRBV15	TRBD2	TGTGCCACCAGGCCGGGACTAGCGGGCAATGAGCAGTTCTTC	CATRPGLAGNEQFF
TRBJ2-5	once	TRBV5-4	NA	TGTGCCAGCAGCTTGGATGGGGCCTCAGAGACCCAGTACTTC	CASSLDGASETQYF
TRBJ1-1	NA	TRBV6-5	TRBD1	TGTGCCAGCAGCCTGGGACAGAGAGTTGAAGCTTTCTTT	CASSLGQRVEAFF
TRBJ2-7	NA	TRBV5-1	NA	TGCGCCAGCAGCTTGAGGTGGTCCTACGAGCAGTACTTC	CASSLRWSYEQYF
TRBJ2-1	NA	TRBV4-2	NA	TGTGCCAGCAGCCAAGATAAGGGGCGCACGGGTGAGCAGTTCTTC	CASSQDKGRTGEQFF
TRBJ2-3	once	TRBV29-1	TRBD2	TGCAGCGTGCCTGCTAGCGGGAATGCAGATACGCAGTATTTT	CSVPASGNADTQYF